The source of this TCR beta chain is a study of T cells in Graves' hyperthyroidism and ophthalmopathy. Study-wide findings and caveats: Also found in blood were most expanded thyroid clonotypes above 0.001. Ophthalmopathy was separated from stable hyperthyroidism by a 13 V-J model.

The source material, RNA transcripts, was used to amplify TCR beta CDR3 regions. The HTBI primer set served for first-round RT-PCR of the TCR CDR3. TCRdb re-called the multiplex PCR reads with MiXCR, one entry per CDR3 protein. The sample lists about 680,000 distinct CDR3 sequences, 30% to 40% occurring once. J lost 1 base, V lost 0 bases, and 8 bases had no gene match. The V gene's germline CDR1 is DFQATT and CDR2 SNEGSKA (reference sequence). CDR3 size: 17 residues. This clonotype showed up just a few times. Antigen unknown. The chain carries TRBV20-1 and TRBJ1-5, with TRBD1 matching 8 bases. The sequence was collected from a woman aged 40 to 50 with Graves' hyperthyroidism. Sequences were obtained from blood. As DNA, the CDR3 is TGCAGTGCTAGAGATCCGGACAGGGCTGGGAGCAATCAGCCCCAGCATTTT. It translates to CSARDPDRAGSNQPQHF.